The sample holds a few counts of the clone carrying this TCR beta chain. Its specificity is not known. The V end was cut by 1 base, the J end by 3 bases, with 15 bases between. CDR1 is MDHEN, CDR2 SYDVKM, per germline. CDR3 length: 16 residues. Total RNA, at least 5 micrograms per sample, was extracted from PBMCs. Primers used in a second PCR of about 7 to 12 cycles were a sample-barcoded 5' primer and a J-beta primer mix. All samples yielded 3 million or more CDR3-containing paired-end reads. TCRdb re-analysed the 5' RACE reads in MiXCR, keeping a single row per CDR3 protein. Found here are some 780,000 distinct CDR3 sequences, 56% of them singletons; the top ten hold around 24%. The record originates from a study of blood T cells in healthy people across ages. General observations from the study: Comparison with aged donors showed that long-lived donors had more naive CD4+ cells and higher diversity. Per million T cells, TCR beta diversity dropped about linearly as age rose.

This clonotype was sampled from a man aged 35 to 55 in good health. Sequencing was carried out using blood. This chain connects TRBV28 to TRBJ2-5, with D perhaps TRBD2 (6 bases). CDR3 in amino acids: CASSLLGREGKETQYF. DNA of the CDR3: TGTGCCAGCAGTTTATTGGGGCGGGAAGGAAAAGAGACCCAGTACTTC. Full variable domain (outside the CDR3, taken from reference TRBV28 and TRBJ2-5): DVKVTQSSRYLVKRTGEKVFLECVQDMDHENMFWYRQDPGLGLRLIYFSYDVKMKEKGDIPEGYSVSREKKERFSLILESASTNQTSMYLCASSLLGREGKETQYFGPGTRLLVL.